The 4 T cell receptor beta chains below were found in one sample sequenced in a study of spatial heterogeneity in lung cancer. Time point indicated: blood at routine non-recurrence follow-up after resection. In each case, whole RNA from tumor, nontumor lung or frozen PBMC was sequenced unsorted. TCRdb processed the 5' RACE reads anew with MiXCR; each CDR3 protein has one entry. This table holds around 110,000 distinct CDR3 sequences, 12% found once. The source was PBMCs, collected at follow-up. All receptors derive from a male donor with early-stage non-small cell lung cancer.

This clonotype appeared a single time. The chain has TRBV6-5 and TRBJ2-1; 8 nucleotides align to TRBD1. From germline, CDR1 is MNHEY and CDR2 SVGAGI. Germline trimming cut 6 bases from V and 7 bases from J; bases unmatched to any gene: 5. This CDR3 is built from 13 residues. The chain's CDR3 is CASRRTGINEQFF. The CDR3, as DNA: TGTGCCAGCAGGAGGACAGGGATTAATGAGCAGTTCTTC.

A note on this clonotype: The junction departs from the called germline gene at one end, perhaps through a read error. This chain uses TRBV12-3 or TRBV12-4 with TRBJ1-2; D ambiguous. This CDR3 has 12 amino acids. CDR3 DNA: TGTGTCAGCAGCCCGTCGGACCGCGGCTACACCTTC. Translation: CVSSPSDRGYTF.

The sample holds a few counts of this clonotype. CDR3 coding DNA: TGTGCCAGCAGTGAAATGCTAGCGGGGGGGTCCTACAATGAGCAGTTCTTC. Its translation is CASSEMLAGGSYNEQFF. The rearrangement joins TRBV2 to TRBJ2-1; 12 nucleotides line up with TRBD2. The CDR3 runs to 17 residues. The germline V gene has CDR1 SNHLY and CDR2 FYNNEI. V dropped 2 bases and J dropped 1; count of bases not matched to a gene: 3.

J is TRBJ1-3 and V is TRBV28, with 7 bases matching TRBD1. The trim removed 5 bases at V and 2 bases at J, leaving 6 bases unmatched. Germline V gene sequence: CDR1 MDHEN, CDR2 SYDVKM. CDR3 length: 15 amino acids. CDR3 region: CASSIQGRPGNTIYF. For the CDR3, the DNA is TGTGCCAGCAGTATACAGGGGAGGCCTGGAAACACCATATATTTT.